The TCR beta chain described here comes from a study of shared clonotypes between healthy human individuals. On the study more broadly: CD4 naive cells filled three plates per donor, CD4 memory three, CD8 naive two and CD8 memory one.

As defined, naive CD8 cells were CD45RO-negative and positively selected for CCR7, with terminally differentiated effector memory CD45RA+ cells excluded. 200 to 250 ng DNA, 25,000 to 35,000 T cell genomes, went into each sorted-subset replicate PCR. The table came from immunoSEQ multiplex PCR; TCRdb's copy has only in-frame clones and leaves some out. The sample lists about 2 million clones, over 85% occurring once. Germline V lookup: CDR1 SGHVS, CDR2 FQNEAQ. V was cut by 1 base and J by 0 bases, with 9 bases left in between. The CDR3 runs 15 residues. Sequenced sample: naive CD8+ T cells sorted from blood. The receptor was isolated from a man aged 18 to 29 in good health. This chain uses TRBV7-8 with TRBJ1-1; D gene unclear. The CDR3 protein is CASSLEYGMNTEAFF. The DNA for the CDR3 is TGTGCCAGCAGCTTAGAGTACGGGATGAACACTGAAGCTTTCTTT.